This T cell receptor (beta chain) came from a study of T cells in Graves' hyperthyroidism and ophthalmopathy. The study's findings and limits: In simple terms, a model built on 13 V-J features told ophthalmopathy apart from stable hyperthyroidism.

Enrolled ophthalmopathy patients presented with a Clinical Activity Score of at least 3, a NOSPECS grade of at least 4, and disease duration under 3 months. Around 9.9 ml of fresh peripheral blood supplied the PBMCs. This clonotype was seen many times. Antigen: not known. The source material, RNA transcripts, was used to amplify TCR beta CDR3 regions. Using the HTBI primer set, a first-round RT-PCR was run on the TCR CDR3. TCRdb itself ran the multiplex PCR reads through MiXCR, one entry per CDR3 protein. In the table there are roughly 650,000 distinct CDR3 sequences, about a sixth of which are singletons. Input material: blood. This TCR was recovered from a woman between 35 and 50 years old with Graves' ophthalmopathy.

This CDR3 is CASSLAGGHYEQYF. CDR3 sequence (DNA): TGTGCCAGCAGCTTAGCGGGAGGCCACTACGAGCAGTACTTC. This chain joins TRBV11-2 and TRBJ2-7; TRBD2 agrees at 7 bases. The germline gives CDR1 SGHAT, CDR2 FQNNGV. Trimming cost V 1 base and J 3 bases; bases outside gene matches: 3. CDR3 length equals 14 residues.